The source of this T cell receptor beta chain is a study of T cell responses to AZD1222 COVID-19 vaccine. Trimming removed 5 bases at V and 4 bases at J, with 11 bases between. The CDR3 runs to 13 residues. Germline V gene lookup returns CDR1 SGHAT and CDR2 FQNNGV. General study points: The donors showed a predominance of white British ancestry and of females, with possible underestimation of clonal diversity. Spike was spanned by vaccine-associated CD4 TCRs, with dominance at 160-218 and 743-854. Receipt of two AZD1222 doses was followed by a rise in Spike-specific TCR breadth and depth. Unmutated variant regions are reportedly the target of nearly half of TCRs that are spike-specific.

Produced via immunoSEQ multiplex PCR; TCRdb's table is partial and in-frame only. The profile shows 120,000 or so clones, roughly 92% of them singletons. Of note for this clone: What it binds is unknown.

The sequence was collected from an adult in good health. The chain combines TRBV11-2 with TRBJ1-1, with D uncertain. Sequenced here: peripheral blood, sampled on day 0 of AZD1222 vaccination. The chain's CDR3 is CASSLRIGTEAFF. DNA of the CDR3: TGTGCCAGCAGCCTCCGCATAGGCACTGAAGCTTTCTTT.